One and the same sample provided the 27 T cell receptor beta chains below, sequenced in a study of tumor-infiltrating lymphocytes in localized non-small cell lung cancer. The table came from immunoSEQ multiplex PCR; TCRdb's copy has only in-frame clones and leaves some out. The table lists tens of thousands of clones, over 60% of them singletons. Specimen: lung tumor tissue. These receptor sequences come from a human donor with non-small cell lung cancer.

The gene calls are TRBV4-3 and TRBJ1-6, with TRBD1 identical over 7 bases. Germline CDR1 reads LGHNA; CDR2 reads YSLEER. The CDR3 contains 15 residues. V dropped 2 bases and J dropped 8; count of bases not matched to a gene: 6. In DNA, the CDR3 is TGCGCCAGCAGCCAATACGGACAGGTGGATTCACCCCTCCACTTT. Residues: CASSQYGQVDSPLHF.

The CDR3 is CASSLALQKVSNSPLHF. Written as DNA, the CDR3 is TGTGCCAGCAGCTTAGCTTTGCAGAAAGTTTCAAATTCACCCCTCCACTTT. The gene calls are TRBV5-4 and TRBJ1-6, with D unclear. This CDR3 is 17 amino acids long. Deletions cut 2 bases from V and 7 bases from J, with 19 bases between. CDR1 and CDR2 (germline): SGHNT, YYREEE (reference sequence).

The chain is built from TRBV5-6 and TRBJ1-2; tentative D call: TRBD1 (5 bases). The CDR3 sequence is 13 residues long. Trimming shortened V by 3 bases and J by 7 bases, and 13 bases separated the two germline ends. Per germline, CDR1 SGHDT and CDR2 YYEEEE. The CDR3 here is CASSWDGLGGYTF. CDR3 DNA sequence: TGTGCCAGCAGCTGGGACGGTCTGGGTGGCTACACCTTC.

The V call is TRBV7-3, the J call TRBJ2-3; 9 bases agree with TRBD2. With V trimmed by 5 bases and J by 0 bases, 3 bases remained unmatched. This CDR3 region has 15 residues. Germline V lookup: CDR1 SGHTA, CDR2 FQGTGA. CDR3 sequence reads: CASSPSGASTDTQYF. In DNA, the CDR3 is TGTGCCAGCAGCCCTAGCGGGGCTAGCACAGATACGCAGTATTTT.

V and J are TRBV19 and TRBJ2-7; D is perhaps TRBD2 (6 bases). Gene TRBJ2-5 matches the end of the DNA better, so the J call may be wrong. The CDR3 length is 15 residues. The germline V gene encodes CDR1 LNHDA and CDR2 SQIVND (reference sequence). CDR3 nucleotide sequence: TGTGCCAGTAGTATAACGGGACGGGGACTAGAGACCCAGTACTTC. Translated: CASSITGRGLETQYF.

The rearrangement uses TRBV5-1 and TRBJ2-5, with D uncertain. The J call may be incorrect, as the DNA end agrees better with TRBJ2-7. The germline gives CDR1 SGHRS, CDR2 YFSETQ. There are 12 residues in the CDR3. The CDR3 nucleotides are TGCGCCAGCAGCTTGAGTAGCTACGAGCAGTACTTC. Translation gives CASSLSSYEQYF.

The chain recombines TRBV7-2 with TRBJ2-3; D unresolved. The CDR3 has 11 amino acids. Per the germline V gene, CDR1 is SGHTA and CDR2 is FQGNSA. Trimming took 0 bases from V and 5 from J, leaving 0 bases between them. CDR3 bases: TGTGCCAGCAGCTTAGCAGATACGCAGTATTTT. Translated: CASSLADTQYF.

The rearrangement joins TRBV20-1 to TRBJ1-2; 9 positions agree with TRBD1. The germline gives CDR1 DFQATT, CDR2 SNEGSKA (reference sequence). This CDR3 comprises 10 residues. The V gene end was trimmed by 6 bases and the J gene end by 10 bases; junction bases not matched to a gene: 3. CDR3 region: CSADRGYYTF. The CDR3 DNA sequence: TGCAGTGCAGACAGGGGGTACTACACCTTC.

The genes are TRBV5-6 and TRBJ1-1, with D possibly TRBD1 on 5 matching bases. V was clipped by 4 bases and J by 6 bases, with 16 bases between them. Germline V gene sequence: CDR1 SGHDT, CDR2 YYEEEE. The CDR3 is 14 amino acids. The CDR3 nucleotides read TGTGCCAGCAGCCGTCTAACAACAGGCCCTGAAGCTTTCTTT. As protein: CASSRLTTGPEAFF.

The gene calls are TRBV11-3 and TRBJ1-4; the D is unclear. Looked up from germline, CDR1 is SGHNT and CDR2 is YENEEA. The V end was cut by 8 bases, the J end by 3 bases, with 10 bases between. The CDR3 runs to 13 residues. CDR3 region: CASRKSSNEKLFF. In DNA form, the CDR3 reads TGTGCCAGCCGAAAGAGTTCTAATGAAAAACTGTTTTTT. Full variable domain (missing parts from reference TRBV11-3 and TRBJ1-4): EAGVVQSPRYKIIEKKQPVAFWCNPISGHNTLYWYLQNLGQGPELLIRYENEEAVDDSQLPKDRFSAERLKGVDSTLKIQPAELGDSAVYLCASRKSSNEKLFFGSGTQLSVL.

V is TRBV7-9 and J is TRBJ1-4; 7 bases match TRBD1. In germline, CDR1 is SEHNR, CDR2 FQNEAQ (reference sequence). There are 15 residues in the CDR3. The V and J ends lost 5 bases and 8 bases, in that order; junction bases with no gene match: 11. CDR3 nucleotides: TGTGCCAGCAGCCTGGGACAGTTCCGGGAGGAAAAACTGTTTTTT. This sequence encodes CASSLGQFREEKLFF.

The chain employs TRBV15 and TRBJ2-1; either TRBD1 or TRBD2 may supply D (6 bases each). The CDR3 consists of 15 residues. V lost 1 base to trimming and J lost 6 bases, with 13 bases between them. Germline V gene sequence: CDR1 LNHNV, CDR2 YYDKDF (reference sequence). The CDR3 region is CATSRAWGRGNEQFF. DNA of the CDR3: TGTGCCACCAGCAGAGCCTGGGGGCGGGGCAATGAGCAGTTCTTC.

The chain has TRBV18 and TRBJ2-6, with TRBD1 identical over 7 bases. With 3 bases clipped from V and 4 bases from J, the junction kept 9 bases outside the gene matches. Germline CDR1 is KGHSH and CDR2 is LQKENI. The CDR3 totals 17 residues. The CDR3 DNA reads TGTGCCAGCTCACCCACTAACAGGGGAGCCGGGGCCAACGTCCTGACTTTC. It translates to CASSPTNRGAGANVLTF.

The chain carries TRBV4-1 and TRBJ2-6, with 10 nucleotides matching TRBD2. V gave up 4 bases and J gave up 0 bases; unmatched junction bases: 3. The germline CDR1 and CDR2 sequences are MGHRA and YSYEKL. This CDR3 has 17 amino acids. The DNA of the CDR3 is TGCGCCAGCAGCCGGACTAGCGGTAGCTCTGGGGCCAACGTCCTGACTTTC. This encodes CASSRTSGSSGANVLTF.

This CDR3 reads CASRTDSGSWANVLTF. The CDR3 nucleotides read TGTGCCAGCAGGACTGACAGTGGTTCGTGGGCCAACGTCCTGACTTTC. The chain combines TRBV5-5 with TRBJ2-6, with D maybe TRBD1 (5 bases). V was shortened by 5 bases and J by 5 bases, with 17 bases between the two germline ends. Germline assignment: CDR1 SGHKS and CDR2 YYEKEE (reference sequence). The CDR3 is 16 amino acids.

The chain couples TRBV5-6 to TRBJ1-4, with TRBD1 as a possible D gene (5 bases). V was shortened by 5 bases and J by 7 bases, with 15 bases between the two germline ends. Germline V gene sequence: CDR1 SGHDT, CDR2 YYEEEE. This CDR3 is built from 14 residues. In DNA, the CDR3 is TGTGCCAGCAGAAGGCGGGGGTCCGCTGAAAAACTGTTTTTT. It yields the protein CASRRRGSAEKLFF.

CDR3 nucleotides: TGTGCCAGCAGCGTAGCAGGGGGCAGGGATGAGCAGTTCTTC. Translating it yields CASSVAGGRDEQFF. The chain uses TRBV9 and TRBJ2-1; 8 positions match TRBD1. This CDR3 comprises 14 residues. V shed 0 bases and J 8 bases; nucleotides not matched to a gene: 4. CDR1 is SGDLS, CDR2 YYNGEE, per germline.

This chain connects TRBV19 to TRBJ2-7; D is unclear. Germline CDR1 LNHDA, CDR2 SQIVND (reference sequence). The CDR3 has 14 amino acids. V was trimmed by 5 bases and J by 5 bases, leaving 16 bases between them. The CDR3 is CASSPQTRGHEQYF. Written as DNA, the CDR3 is TGTGCCAGTAGTCCGCAGACCCGTGGCCACGAGCAGTACTTC. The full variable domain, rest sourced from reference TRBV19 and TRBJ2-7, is DGGITQSPKYLFRKEGQNVTLSCEQNLNHDAMYWYRQDPGQGLRLIYYSQIVNDFQKGDIAEGYSVSREKKESFPLTVTSAQKNPTAFYLCASSPQTRGHEQYFGPGTRLTVT.

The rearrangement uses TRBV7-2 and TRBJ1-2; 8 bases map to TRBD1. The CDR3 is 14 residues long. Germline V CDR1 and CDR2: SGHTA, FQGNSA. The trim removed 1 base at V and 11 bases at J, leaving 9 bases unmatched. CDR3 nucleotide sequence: TGTGCCAGCAGCTTAGGGGGCAGGGGGCTAGGATACACCTTC. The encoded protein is CASSLGGRGLGYTF.

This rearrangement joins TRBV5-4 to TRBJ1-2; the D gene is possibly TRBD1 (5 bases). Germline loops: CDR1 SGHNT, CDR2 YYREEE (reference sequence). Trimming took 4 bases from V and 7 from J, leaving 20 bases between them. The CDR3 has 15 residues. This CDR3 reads CASSPEPGPRFGYTF. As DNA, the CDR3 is TGTGCCAGCAGCCCAGAACCGGGGCCACGGTTTGGCTACACCTTC.

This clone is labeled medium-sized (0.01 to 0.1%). CDR3 nucleotides: TGCGCCAGCAGCTCCCAGGGCGACCCATGGGGTTCACCCCTCCACTTT. Protein product: CASSSQGDPWGSPLHF. V usage is TRBV10-1 and J usage is TRBJ1-6, with a weak D call TRBD1 (5 bases). This CDR3 is 16 amino acids long. V was pared by 6 bases and J by 9 bases, with 21 bases between. Germline CDR1 WNHNN, CDR2 SYGVQD (reference sequence).

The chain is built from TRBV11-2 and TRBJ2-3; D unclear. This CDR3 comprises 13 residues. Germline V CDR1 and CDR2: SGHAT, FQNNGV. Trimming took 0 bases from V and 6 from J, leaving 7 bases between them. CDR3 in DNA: TGTGCCAGCAGCTTAGATCGTGGGGATACGCAGTATTTT. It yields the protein CASSLDRGDTQYF.

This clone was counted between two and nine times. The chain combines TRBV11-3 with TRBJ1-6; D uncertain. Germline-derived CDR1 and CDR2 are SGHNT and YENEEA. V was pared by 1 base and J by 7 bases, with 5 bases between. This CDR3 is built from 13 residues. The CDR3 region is CASSLVTNSPLHF. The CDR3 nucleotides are TGTGCCAGCAGCTTAGTTACCAATTCACCCCTCCACTTT.

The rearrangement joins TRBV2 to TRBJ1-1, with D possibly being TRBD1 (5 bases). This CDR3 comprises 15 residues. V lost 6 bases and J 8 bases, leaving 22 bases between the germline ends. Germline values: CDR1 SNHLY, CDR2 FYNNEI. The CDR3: CASSKDRGIKKEAFF. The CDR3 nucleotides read TGTGCCAGCAGCAAAGACCGGGGCATAAAAAAAGAAGCTTTCTTT.

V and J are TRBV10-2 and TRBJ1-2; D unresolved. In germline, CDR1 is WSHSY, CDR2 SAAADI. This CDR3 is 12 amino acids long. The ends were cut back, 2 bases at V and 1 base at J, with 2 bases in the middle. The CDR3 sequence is CASSEGNYGYTF. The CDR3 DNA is TGCGCCAGCAGTGAGGGTAACTATGGCTACACCTTC.

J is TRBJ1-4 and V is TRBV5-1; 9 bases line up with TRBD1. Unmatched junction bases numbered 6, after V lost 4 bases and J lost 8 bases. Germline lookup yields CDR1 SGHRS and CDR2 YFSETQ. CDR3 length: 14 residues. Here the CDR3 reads CASSLDRGGEKLFF. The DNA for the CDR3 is TGCGCCAGCAGCCTGGACAGGGGCGGAGAAAAACTGTTTTTT.

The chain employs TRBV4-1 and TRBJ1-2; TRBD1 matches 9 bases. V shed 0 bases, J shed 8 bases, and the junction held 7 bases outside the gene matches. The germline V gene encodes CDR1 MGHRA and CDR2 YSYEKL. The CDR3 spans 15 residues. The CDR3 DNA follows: TGCGCCAGCAGCCAAGACCCGGGACAGGGTGGCGGCTACACCTTC. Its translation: CASSQDPGQGGGYTF.